This TCR beta chain was sequenced for a study of blood T cell repertoires in COVID-19. Germline loops: CDR1 SGDLS, CDR2 YYNGEE. This CDR3 spans 14 amino acids. The ends were cut back, 1 base at V and 3 bases at J, with 10 bases in the middle. As handled by the study authors: Scientists estimated how many nucleated cells there were by amplifying reference gene primers. Method: immunoSEQ multiplex PCR; TCRdb's copy keeps in-frame clones and lacks some. From that table come the V and J calls and clone size; the DNA was used to work out D and trimming. The sample yields around 100,000 clones, about 85% seen once.

The sequencing sample was made of peripheral blood. The clonotype originates from a man aged 50 to 60 with acute or convalescent COVID-19. The chain joins TRBV9 to TRBJ1-1, with D perhaps matching TRBD1 (5 bases). CDR3 loop: CASSVLGDYTEAFF. CDR3 nucleotide sequence: TGTGCCAGCAGCGTATTAGGGGATTACACTGAAGCTTTCTTT.